The sequence of this T cell receptor (beta chain) was determined in a study of CD8 T cells in ankylosing spondylitis. Study observations and caveats: As reported, disease-linked clones showed significant enrichment in matched ankylosing spondylitis synovial fluid. Earlier studies detected some motif variants in reactive arthritis synovial fluid and blood. Typical of ankylosing spondylitis blood, it appeared, was a TCR beta motif of several highly homologous variants.

This clonotype was observed at least ten times. Its target is not known. Trimming removed 2 bases from V and 4 bases from J; junction bases left unmatched: 12. The CDR3 has 16 amino acids. Germline-derived CDR1 and CDR2 are SQVTM and ANQGSEA. By quantitative 5'-RACE with molecular barcodes, the TCR beta libraries were made. TCRdb redid the calling of the 5' RACE reads with MiXCR, one entry per CDR3 protein. Of some 250,000 distinct CDR3 sequences in the sample, around 10% were seen once. The sample comprised blood, either unsorted or a sorted T cell fraction (not recorded which). The receptor comes from a male donor with ankylosing spondylitis or in good health (not recorded which). The chain has TRBV29-1 and TRBJ2-3, with TRBD1 identical over 7 bases. CDR3 residues: CSVETSDREYADTQYF. The CDR3 nucleotides read TGCAGCGTTGAAACTTCAGACAGGGAGTATGCAGATACGCAGTATTTT.